This T cell receptor (beta chain) comes out of a study of T cells in Graves' hyperthyroidism and ophthalmopathy. In the study overall: Any treatment followed the collection of peripheral blood at initial diagnosis.

Researchers defined stable Graves' hyperthyroidism as no ophthalmopathy progression within 18 months. Patients aged 18 to 65 had newly diagnosed hyperthyroidism lasting under 2 months. Notes on the study in general: Ophthalmopathy stood apart from stable hyperthyroidism in a 13 V-J model.

V gave up 3 bases and J gave up 5 bases, with 19 bases separating them. The CDR3 has 16 amino acids. In germline, CDR1 is SEHNR, CDR2 FQNEAQ (reference sequence). With respect to this clonotype: No antigen is known for it. Possible read error: a much larger clone is one base away.

RNA transcripts yielded amplified TCR beta CDR3 regions. When the TCR CDR3 underwent first-round RT-PCR, the HTBI primer set was used. From the multiplex PCR reads, TCRdb called clonotypes with MiXCR, one entry per CDR3 protein. The profile shows more than 500,000 distinct CDR3 sequences, roughly 16% of them singletons. The sequencing sample was made of blood. The chain carries TRBV7-9 and TRBJ2-5; a possible D gene is TRBD2 (6 bases). The receptor's source is a woman aged 25-40 years with Graves' hyperthyroidism. CDR3 in DNA: TGTGCCAGCAGCTTGTGGGCTAGCGTGGGTAGGGAGACCCAGTACTTC. Amino acid sequence: CASSLWASVGRETQYF. Variable domain in full (rest from reference TRBV7-9 and TRBJ2-5): DTGVSQNPRHKITKRGQNVTFRCDPISEHNRLYWYRQTLGQGPEFLTYFQNEAQLEKSRLLSDRFSAERPKGSFSTLEIQRTEQGDSAMYLCASSLWASVGRETQYFGPGTRLLVL.